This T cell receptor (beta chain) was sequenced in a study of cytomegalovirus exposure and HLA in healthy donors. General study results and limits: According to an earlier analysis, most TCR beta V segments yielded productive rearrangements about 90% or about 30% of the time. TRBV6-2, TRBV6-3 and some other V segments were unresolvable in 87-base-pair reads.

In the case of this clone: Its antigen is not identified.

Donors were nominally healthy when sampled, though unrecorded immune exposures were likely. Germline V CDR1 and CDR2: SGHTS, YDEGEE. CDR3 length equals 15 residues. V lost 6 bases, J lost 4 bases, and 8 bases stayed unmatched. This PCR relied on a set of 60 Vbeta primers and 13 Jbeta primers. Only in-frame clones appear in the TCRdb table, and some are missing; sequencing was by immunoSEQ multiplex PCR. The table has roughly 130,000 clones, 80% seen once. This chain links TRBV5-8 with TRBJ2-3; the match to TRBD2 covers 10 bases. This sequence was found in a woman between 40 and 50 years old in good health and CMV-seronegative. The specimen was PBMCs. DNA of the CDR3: TGTGCCAGCACGTATAGCGGGAGGCCCCCAGATACGCAGTATTTT. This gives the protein CASTYSGRPPDTQYF.